Detailed here is one T cell receptor beta chain. Antigen unknown. These data originate in a study of OX40 agonist ivuxolimab in advanced cancers. Study-wide background: Cohort: approximately 83% men, mean age around 55, aged roughly 23 to 79.

The V end lost 1 base, the J end lost 3 bases, and 11 bases lay between the germline ends. This CDR3 is built from 15 residues. Germline CDR1 is LNHNV and CDR2 is YYDKDF (reference sequence). Some clones are missing from TCRdb's copy, which holds only in-frame ones; the method was immunoSEQ multiplex PCR. The table has tens of thousands of clones, 75% to 95% seen once; the top ten hold 6.5% to 8.5%. Study results and caveats: Average numbers of expanded clones were greater in CD8+ T cells than in CD4+. Blood T cells, both CD4+ and CD8+, expanded clonally by week 6 at 0.1 to 3.0 mg/kg.

The V and J genes are TRBV15 and TRBJ2-3; D is undetermined. The TCR originated in an adult with an advanced solid tumor such as melanoma, head and neck, liver or kidney cancer. The material was CD4+ or CD8+ T cells sorted from blood, obtained in a trial of the OX40 agonist ivuxolimab. CDR3 region: CATSRVPEGTDTQYF. Written as DNA, the CDR3 is TGTGCCACCAGCAGAGTGCCAGAAGGTACAGATACGCAGTATTTT.